What follows describes a single TCR beta chain. Its antigen is undetermined. Antigen-specific CD4+ T cells expanded by the ViraFEST assay with viral peptide pools were then sequenced. With more than 9 days of culture completed, CD4+ T cells were isolated. The vaccine recipients had no prior SARS-CoV-2 infection, with negative nucleocapsid antibodies. The culture medium for approximately 1.9 million PBMC per well included around 10 IU/ml IL-2 and 8.5 to 10 ug/ml peptides. This entry belongs to a study of vaccination effects on CD4 cells after COVID-19. Study-wide context: Two-dose vaccination with either BNT162b2 or mRNA-1273 was given to the participants.

Broader study findings: Clones from infection and from vaccination both contracted markedly late after vaccination.

TCRdb keeps only in-frame clones here, not all; method: immunoSEQ multiplex PCR. The sample shows 30,000 to 40,000 clones, approximately 73% of them seen only once. Sequenced material: CD4+ T cells from PBMCs cultured with HCoV-OC43 spike peptides, taken before COVID-19 vaccination. As for subset: HCoV-OC43 spike overlapping peptide pool stimulation. The TCR originated in a human donor who received a COVID-19 vaccine.

The CDR3 DNA is TGTGCCAGTAGCCAGGGGTCGGATCAGCCCCAGCATTTT. Its protein is CASSQGSDQPQHF. The chain combines TRBV19 with TRBJ1-5; D may be TRBD1 (6 bases). CDR3 length equals 13 residues. V shed 6 bases and J shed 5 bases, with 11 bases lying between them. Germline V gives CDR1 LNHDA, CDR2 SQIVND (reference sequence).